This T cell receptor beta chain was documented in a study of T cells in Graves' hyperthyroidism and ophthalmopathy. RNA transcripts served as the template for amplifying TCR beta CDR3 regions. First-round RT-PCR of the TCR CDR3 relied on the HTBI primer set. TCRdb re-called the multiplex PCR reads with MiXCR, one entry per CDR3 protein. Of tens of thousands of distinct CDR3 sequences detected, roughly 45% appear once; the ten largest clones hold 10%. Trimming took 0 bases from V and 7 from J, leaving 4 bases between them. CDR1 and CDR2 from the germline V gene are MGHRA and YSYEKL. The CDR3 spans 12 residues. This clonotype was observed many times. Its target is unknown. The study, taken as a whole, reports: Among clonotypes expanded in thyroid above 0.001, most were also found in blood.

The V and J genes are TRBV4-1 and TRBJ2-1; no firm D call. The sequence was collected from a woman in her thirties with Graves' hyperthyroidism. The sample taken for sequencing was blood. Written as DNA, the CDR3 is TGCGCCAGCAGCCAAGATCGAAATGAGCAGTTCTTC. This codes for CASSQDRNEQFF.